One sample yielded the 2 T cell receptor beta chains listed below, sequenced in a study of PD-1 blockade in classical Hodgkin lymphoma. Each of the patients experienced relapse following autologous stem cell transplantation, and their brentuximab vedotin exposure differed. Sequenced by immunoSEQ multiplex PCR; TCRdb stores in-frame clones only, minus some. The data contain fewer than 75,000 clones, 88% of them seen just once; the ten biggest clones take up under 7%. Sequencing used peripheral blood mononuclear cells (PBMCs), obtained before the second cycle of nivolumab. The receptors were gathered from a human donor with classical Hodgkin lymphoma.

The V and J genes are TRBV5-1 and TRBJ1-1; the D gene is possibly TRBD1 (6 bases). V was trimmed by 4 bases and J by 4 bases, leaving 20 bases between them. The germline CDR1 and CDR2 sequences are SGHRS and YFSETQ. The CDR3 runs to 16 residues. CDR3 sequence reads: CASSPQGVVTGTEAFF. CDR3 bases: TGCGCCAGCAGCCCACAAGGGGTCGTGACAGGCACTGAAGCTTTCTTT.

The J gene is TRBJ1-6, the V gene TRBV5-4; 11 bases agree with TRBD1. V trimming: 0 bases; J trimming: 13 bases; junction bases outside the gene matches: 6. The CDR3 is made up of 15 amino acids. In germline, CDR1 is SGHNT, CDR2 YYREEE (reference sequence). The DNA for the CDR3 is TGTGCCAGCAGCTTGGAGGGACAGGGGGGTTTTCCCCTCCACTTT. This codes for CASSLEGQGGFPLHF.